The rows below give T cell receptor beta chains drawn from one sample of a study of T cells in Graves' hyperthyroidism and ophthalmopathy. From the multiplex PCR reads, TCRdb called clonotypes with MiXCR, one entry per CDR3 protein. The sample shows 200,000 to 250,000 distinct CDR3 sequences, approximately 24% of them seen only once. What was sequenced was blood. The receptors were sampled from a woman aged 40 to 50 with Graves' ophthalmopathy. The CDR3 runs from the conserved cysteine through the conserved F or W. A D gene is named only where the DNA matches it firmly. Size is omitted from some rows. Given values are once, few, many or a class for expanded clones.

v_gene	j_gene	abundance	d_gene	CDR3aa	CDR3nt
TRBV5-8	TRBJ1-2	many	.	CASSLEGYGYTF	TGTGCCAGCAGCTTGGAGGGGTATGGCTACACCTTC
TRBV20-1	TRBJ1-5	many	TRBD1	CSALTHPGQGTQPQHF	TGCAGTGCCCTGACTCATCCGGGACAGGGTACTCAGCCCCAGCATTTT
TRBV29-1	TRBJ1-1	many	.	CSVGTNTEAFF	TGCAGCGTCGGGACGAACACTGAAGCTTTCTTT
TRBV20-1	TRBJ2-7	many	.	CSANTGTYEQYF	TGCAGTGCGAACACAGGGACCTACGAGCAGTACTTC
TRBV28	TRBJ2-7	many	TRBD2	CASSFGGVAGGPSYEQYF	TGTGCCAGCAGTTTCGGGGGGGTAGCGGGAGGCCCATCCTACGAGCAGTACTTC
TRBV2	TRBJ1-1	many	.	CASSAKRGAWTEAFF	TGTGCCAGCAGTGCCAAGAGAGGGGCGTGGACTGAAGCTTTCTTT
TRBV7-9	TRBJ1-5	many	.	CARPHSNQPQHF	TGTGCCAGACCCCATAGCAATCAGCCCCAGCATTTT
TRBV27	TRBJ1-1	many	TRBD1	CASLSRDRGFTEAFF	TGTGCCAGCCTTTCACGGGACAGGGGCTTCACTGAAGCTTTCTTT
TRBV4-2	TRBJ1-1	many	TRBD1	CASSQGSGTGNTEAFF	TGTGCCAGCAGCCAAGGTTCCGGGACAGGGAACACTGAAGCTTTCTTT
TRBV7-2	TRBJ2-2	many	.	CASNIPGTGELFF	TGTGCCAGCAACATCCCTGGGACCGGGGAGCTGTTTTTT
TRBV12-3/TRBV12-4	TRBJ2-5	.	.	CASSSGGVTTSETQYF	TGTGCCAGCAGTTCCGGGGGAGTAACCACCTCAGAGACCCAGTACTTC
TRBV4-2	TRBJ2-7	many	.	CASSQDDSDYEQYF	TGTGCCAGCAGCCAAGACGACAGCGACTACGAGCAGTACTTC
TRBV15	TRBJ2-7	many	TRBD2	CATSRVPGTSNYEQYF	TGTGCCACCAGCAGAGTGCCTGGGACTAGCAATTACGAGCAGTACTTC
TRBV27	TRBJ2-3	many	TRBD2	CASSSGTTTTDTQYF	TGTGCCAGCAGTTCCGGGACTACTACCACAGATACGCAGTATTTT
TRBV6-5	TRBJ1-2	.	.	CASSFQGGHGYTF	TGTGCCAGCAGTTTTCAGGGAGGTCATGGCTACACCTTC
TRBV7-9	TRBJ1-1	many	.	CASSFTNREYTEAFF	TGTGCCAGCAGCTTTACCAACAGGGAATACACTGAAGCTTTCTTT
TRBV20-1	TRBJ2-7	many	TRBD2	CSARYGGRASEQYF	TGCAGTGCTAGATACGGCGGGAGGGCGAGCGAGCAGTACTTC
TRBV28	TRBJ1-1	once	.	CAGPSMNTEASF	TGTGCCGGACCGAGCATGAACACTGAAGCTTCCTTT
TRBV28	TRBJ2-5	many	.	CASSLVGVLRQETQYF	TGTGCCAGCAGTTTAGTAGGGGTATTGCGCCAAGAGACCCAGTACTTC
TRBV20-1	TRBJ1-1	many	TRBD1	CSASGTGGPNTEAFF	TGCAGTGCTTCCGGGACAGGGGGACCGAACACTGAAGCTTTCTTT
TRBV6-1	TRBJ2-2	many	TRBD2	CASSLPGLAANWELFF	TGTGCCAGCAGTCTCCCAGGACTAGCGGCTAATTGGGAGCTGTTTTTT
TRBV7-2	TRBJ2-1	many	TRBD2	CASSLGPSGVYNEQFF	TGTGCCAGCAGCTTAGGGCCCAGCGGGGTATACAATGAGCAGTTCTTC
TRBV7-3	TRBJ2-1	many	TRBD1	CASSPLPGTVNEQFF	TGTGCCAGCAGCCCCTTACCCGGGACAGTCAATGAGCAGTTCTTC
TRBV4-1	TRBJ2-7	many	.	CASSQVRSWEQYF	TGCGCCAGCAGCCAGGTCAGGTCATGGGAGCAGTACTTC
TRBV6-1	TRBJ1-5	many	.	CASSENRVGNQPQHF	TGTGCCAGCAGTGAAAACAGAGTGGGGAATCAGCCCCAGCATTTT
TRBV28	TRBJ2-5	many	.	CASSSGGIKQTQYF	TGTGCCAGCAGTTCGGGCGGGATCAAGCAGACCCAGTACTTC
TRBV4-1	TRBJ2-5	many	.	CASSQERGGETQYF	TGCGCCAGCAGCCAAGAAAGGGGGGGAGAGACCCAGTACTTC
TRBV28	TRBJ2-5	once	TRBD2	CASSPRLAGGSETQYF	TGTGCCAGCAGCCCGCGACTAGCGGGAGGGAGCGAGACCCAGTACTTC
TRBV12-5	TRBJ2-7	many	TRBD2	CASGAGLAYEQYF	TGTGCTAGTGGTGCGGGACTAGCCTACGAGCAGTACTTC
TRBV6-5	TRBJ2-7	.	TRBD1	CASSWTGGSEQYF	TGTGCCAGCAGTTGGACAGGGGGCTCCGAGCAGTACTTC
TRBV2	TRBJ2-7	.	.	CASCRDTYEQYF	TGTGCCAGCTGTCGGGATACCTACGAGCAGTACTTC
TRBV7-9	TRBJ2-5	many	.	CASSLAFQRETQYF	TGTGCCAGCAGCTTAGCCTTCCAGCGGGAGACCCAGTACTTC
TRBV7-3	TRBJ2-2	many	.	CASSRPGGPNTGELFF	TGTGCCAGCAGCAGACCAGGAGGGCCTAACACCGGGGAGCTGTTTTTT
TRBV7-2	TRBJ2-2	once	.	CASSKTRVGELFF	TGTGCCAGCAGCAAAACCCGGGTCGGGGAGCTGTTTTTT
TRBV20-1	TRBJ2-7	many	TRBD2	CSASLGTRGYEQYF	TGCAGTGCTAGCCTCGGGACTAGGGGCTACGAGCAGTACTTC
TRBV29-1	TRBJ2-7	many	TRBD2	CSVGITGGPLEEQYF	TGCAGCGTTGGAATAACGGGAGGGCCTCTGGAGGAGCAGTACTTC
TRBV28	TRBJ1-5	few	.	CASSSANQPQHF	TGTGCCAGCAGTTCAGCCAATCAGCCCCAGCATTTT
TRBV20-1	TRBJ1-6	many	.	CSASLSPLHF	TGCAGTGCTAGTCTTTCACCCCTCCACTTT
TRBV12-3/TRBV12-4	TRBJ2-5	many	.	CASSLGGGTQETQYF	TGTGCCAGCAGTTTGGGGGGAGGAACTCAAGAGACCCAGTACTTC
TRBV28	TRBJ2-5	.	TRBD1	CASSSPGTGKETQYF	TGTGCCAGCAGTTCACCCGGGACAGGGAAAGAGACCCAGTACTTC
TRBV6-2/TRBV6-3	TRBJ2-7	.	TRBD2	CASSSGLAGGPREQYF	TGTGCCAGCAGTTCGGGACTAGCGGGAGGGCCAAGGGAGCAGTACTTC
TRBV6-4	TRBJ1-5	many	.	CASSDGVGQPQHF	TGTGCCAGCAGTGACGGGGTCGGCCAGCCCCAGCATTTT
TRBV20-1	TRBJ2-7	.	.	CSASSFGHTSYEQYF	TGCAGTGCTAGCTCGTTTGGGCACACCTCCTACGAGCAGTACTTC
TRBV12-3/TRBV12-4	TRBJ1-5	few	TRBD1	CASSLPGQGVRGENQPQHF	TGTGCCAGCAGTTTACCGGGACAGGGGGTACGGGGAGAAAATCAGCCCCAGCATTTT
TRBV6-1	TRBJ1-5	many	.	CASSANSNQPQHF	TGTGCCAGCAGTGCGAATAGCAATCAGCCCCAGCATTTT
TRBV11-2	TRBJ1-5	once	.	CASSLTGAANQPQHF	TGTGCCAGCAGCTTGACGGGGGCGGCAAATCAGCCCCAGCATTTT
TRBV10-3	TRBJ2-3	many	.	CAISKLASTDTQYF	TGTGCCATCAGTAAACTGGCAAGCACAGATACGCAGTATTTT